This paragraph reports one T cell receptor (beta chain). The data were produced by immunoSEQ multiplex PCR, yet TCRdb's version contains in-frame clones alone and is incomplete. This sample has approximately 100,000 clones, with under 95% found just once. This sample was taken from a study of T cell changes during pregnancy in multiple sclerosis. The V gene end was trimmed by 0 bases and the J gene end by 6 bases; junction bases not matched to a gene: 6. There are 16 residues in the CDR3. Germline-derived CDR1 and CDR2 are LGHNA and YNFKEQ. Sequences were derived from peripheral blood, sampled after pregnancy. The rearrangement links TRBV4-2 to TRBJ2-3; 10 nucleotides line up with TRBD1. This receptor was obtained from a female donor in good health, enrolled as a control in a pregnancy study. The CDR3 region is CASSQERGQGSDTQYF. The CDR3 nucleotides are TGTGCCAGCAGCCAAGAAAGGGGACAGGGGTCTGATACGCAGTATTTT.